This T cell receptor beta chain stems from a study of blood T cells in healthy people across ages (dated by TCRdb to the mid-2010s). Study-wide context: Template switching captured roughly one uniquely barcoded TCR beta cDNA molecule per two T cells in model experiments. Age-related changes in TCR beta repertoire diversity were measured in the study by deep sequencing normalized with unique cDNA molecular identifiers. The donors were split into four age groups: young (average 16 years), middle-aged (nearly 40), aged (around 67) and long-lived (roughly 86). Donors of different ages were randomly distributed across sequencing lanes to avoid experimental bias. The study analyzed two additional independent replicas of 1 million unique cDNA reads from the same blood draw for two donors, one aged 18 to 30 and one aged 80 or older. Overall study outcomes, separate from this receptor: Estimates of total diversity based on one million sequenced T cells were considered lower bounds and underestimates. The long-lived group showed more naive CD4+ T cells, fewer expanded clones and increased TCR diversity than the aged group, suggesting age selection. Because the CMV infection status of the donors was unknown, age-related changes in expanded clonotypes may potentially have been confounded. The percentage of naive T cells measured by flow cytometry correlated strongly with observed TCR beta diversity. Since profiling was done on bulk unsorted PBMCs, naive and antigen-experienced compartments could not be conclusively compared. Observed TCR beta diversity per million T cells fell roughly linearly with age, and a significant reduction was already apparent by age approximately 40.

The library was prepared using 5' RACE. Sequencing used an Illumina HiSeq 2500. A second 7 to 11 cycle PCR used a sample-barcoded 5' primer and a J-beta primer mix. Each TCR beta cDNA molecule received a unique molecular identifier from a template-switch 5' adaptor carrying 12 random nucleotides. At least 2.5 million CDR3-containing paired-end reads were obtained from each sample. First-strand cDNA synthesis was performed from all RNA using the Mint cDNA synthesis kit, with priming by a TRBC-specific oligonucleotide. Following uracil-DNA glycosylase treatment, all cDNA underwent a first 18-cycle PCR with the universal primers M1SS and BC2_uni_R. Under the source paper's analysis protocol: Normalization of each sample was performed by random selection of 1 million high-quality reads, each carrying a distinct molecular identifier. Reads with shared molecular identifiers were discarded instead of being binned into consensus sequences. MiTCR, set to a Q25 quality threshold and the strictest error-elimination algorithm, was used for CDR3 identification, clonotype clustering and error correction. A nonparametric unseen species model with Euler transformation was used to estimate lower-bound total TCR beta diversity. The public reads were run again by TCRdb, first through fastp at Q25 and then through MiXCR, and only productive beta chains were kept. Every entry covers one CDR3 protein and lists the most common genes and DNA from its rows. For this entry, the V and J calls and clone size follow TCRdb and not the study's own pipeline. In all, the sample holds some 640,000 distinct CDR3 sequences, and about half of those were seen once. The leading ten clones occupy under 35% of the sample.

The roughly 38 donors, aged about 6 to 100 years, were systemically healthy Caucasian individuals from Russia. Each donor gave around 9 milliliters of peripheral blood, collected into EDTA-treated Vacutainer tubes. Ficoll-Paque density-gradient centrifugation was used to isolate PBMCs, with at least 7 million per sample. Trizol reagent was used to extract total RNA from PBMCs, with at least 6 micrograms per sample. Naive CD45RAhigh/CD27high T cell percentages were measured by flow cytometry on a PBMC aliquot from every donor. CDR1 is given as SGHTA and CDR2 as FQGNSA, both from the germline V gene. The CDR3 spans 15 residues, from the cysteine through the phenylalanine. The sequence is cut down to CDR3 DNA, 45 bases in frame from base 1. The V end gives up 3 bases and the J end 8 bases, leaving 4 bases in the junction not matched to a gene. With respect to this clonotype: Its antigen target is currently unknown. No much larger clonotype is one base removed from it; base qualities were not supplied.

Sequencing input: blood. The receptor's source is a woman aged 55-69 years in good health. The receptor chain draws on TRBV7-2 and TRBJ2-1; TRBD2 fits 13 bases in the junction. The nucleotides read TGTGCCAGCAGCTTTACTAGCGGGAGGGACTATGAGCAGTTCTTC. The resulting protein is CASSFTSGRDYEQFF.